Below, 20 T cell receptor beta chains from the same sample are listed, as sequenced in a study of regulatory and conventional T cells in RAG deficiency (dated by TCRdb to between 2016 and 2019). Before genomic DNA was extracted, regulatory T cells were isolated from blood as CD4+CD25-high CD127-low cells. The receptor library was made with the immunoSEQ multiplex PCR assay. This immuneACCESS table, as held by TCRdb, lists in-frame sequences with V and J called but not all clones. Of the missing ones, under half trace to an unresolved V gene in checked studies; the others have no known cause. Across this sample there are 9,500 to 15,000 clones, with approximately 93% seen only once. Jointly, the top ten make up less than 1.5% of the sample. This sample was also put to use in a study of regulatory T cells. According to the second study: In the multiplex PCR, 52 forward TRBV primers and 13 reverse TRBJ primers were used, and assay-based and computational corrections were applied for amplification bias.

The sequenced sample was CD127- CD25+ CD4+ Tregs sorted from blood. Receptors originate from a human donor in good health.

In this sample, this clone turned up once. This chain uses TRBV4-1 with TRBJ2-3; 10 bases align to TRBD2. This CDR3 has 16 residues. Trimming took 0 bases from V and 9 from J; bases not matched to a gene: 9. Germline CDR1 reads MGHRA; CDR2 reads YSYEKL. This CDR3 is CASSQEERGGLGTQYF. The CDR3 DNA reads as TGCGCCAGCAGCCAAGAGGAGCGGGGGGGCCTCGGGACGCAGTATTTT.

V is TRBV5-1 and J is TRBJ1-2; weak D call: TRBD1 (5 bases). V dropped 5 bases and J dropped 1 base, with 12 bases sitting between them. Germline V gene sequence: CDR1 SGHRS, CDR2 YFSETQ. The CDR3 is 14 residues long. The CDR3 DNA reads as TGCGCCAGCAGATCAGGGTCCCTTAACTATGGCTACACCTTC. Translating gives CASRSGSLNYGYTF.

The V gene is TRBV5-1, the J gene TRBJ2-5, with D perhaps matching TRBD1 (5 bases). The CDR3 is 16 amino acids. V was pared by 0 bases and J by 4 bases, with 16 bases between. CDR1 and CDR2 (germline): SGHRS, YFSETQ. CDR3 sequence: CASSLVGAVPRETQYF. CDR3 coding DNA: TGCGCCAGCAGCTTGGTAGGGGCGGTTCCACGAGAGACCCAGTACTTC. The variable domain in full, completed from reference TRBV5-1 and TRBJ2-5, reads KAGVTQTPRYLIKTRGQQVTLSCSPISGHRSVSWYQQTPGQGLQFLFEYFSETQRNKGNFPGRFSGRQFSNSRSEMNVSTLELGDSALYLCASSLVGAVPRETQYFGPGTRLLVL.

This clone was seen a single time. The rearrangement links TRBV27 to TRBJ1-4, with a weak D call TRBD1 (5 bases). Trimming took off 6 bases at V and 3 bases at J, with 14 bases between the two ends. The CDR3 runs to 15 residues. Germline V gene sequence: CDR1 MNHEY, CDR2 SMNVEV (reference sequence). The CDR3 region is CASRRTRGSNEKLFF. As DNA, the CDR3 is TGTGCCAGCAGACGTACGCGGGGCTCTAATGAAAAACTGTTTTTT.

J is TRBJ2-3 and V is TRBV5-1; 14 bases are a match to TRBD2. The J segment lost 0 bases and the V segment lost 3 bases, leaving 6 bases of the junction unmatched. The CDR3 consists of 18 residues. Germline CDR1 and CDR2: SGHRS and YFSETQ. CDR3 bases: TGCGCCAGCAGCTGGGGGACTAGCGGGGGTACTAGCACAGATACGCAGTATTTT. Residues: CASSWGTSGGTSTDTQYF.

The chain employs TRBV10-2 and TRBJ1-3; D may be TRBD1 (5 bases). Looked up from germline, CDR1 is WSHSY and CDR2 is SAAADI. V lost 6 bases and J 0 bases, leaving 18 bases between the germline ends. CDR3 length equals 17 residues. CDR3 in amino acids: CASRGTAPEASGNTIYF. In DNA, the CDR3 is TGCGCCAGCAGAGGGACTGCTCCAGAAGCCTCTGGAAACACCATATATTTT.

Points on this clone: Other DNA sequences from this sample encode an identical CDR3 as well. The chain couples TRBV19 to TRBJ1-6; D is unresolved. The CDR3 runs to 18 residues. The germline V gene encodes CDR1 LNHDA and CDR2 SQIVND (reference sequence). The V gene lost 1 base and the J gene lost 7 bases, with 20 bases spanning the gap. CDR3 bases: TGTGCCAGTAGTATAGTCGCCAAGGGAGAGGGTCGCAATTCACCCCTCCACTTT. It specifies CASSIVAKGEGRNSPLHF.

V usage is TRBV19 and J usage is TRBJ2-1, with 9 bases lining up with TRBD1. The CDR3 has 13 residues. CDR1 LNHDA and CDR2 SQIVND come from the germline V gene (reference sequence). The trim removed 5 bases at V and 10 bases at J, leaving 6 bases unmatched. CDR3: CASSLGQGIEQFF. The CDR3 DNA is TGTGCCAGTAGTCTGGGACAGGGCATCGAGCAGTTCTTC.

V is TRBV6-4 and J is TRBJ1-2; maybe TRBD1 (6 bases). Germline assignment: CDR1 MRHNA and CDR2 SNTAGT. V shed 6 bases and J shed 4 bases, with 12 bases lying between them. The CDR3 contains 13 residues. The CDR3 loop is CASRPRGGYGYTF. As DNA, the CDR3 is TGTGCCAGCAGGCCCCGAGGGGGCTATGGCTACACCTTC.

This sequence joins TRBV5-1 and TRBJ2-7; D uncertain. With 4 bases removed from V and 3 bases from J, the gap between germline ends came to 11 bases. The germline CDR1 and CDR2 sequences are SGHRS and YFSETQ. The CDR3 loop spans 13 amino acids. The CDR3 DNA is TGCGCCAGCAGCGCCACCGCCAGCTACGAGCAGTACTTC. Its translation is CASSATASYEQYF. The entire variable domain, with the rest obtained from reference TRBV5-1 and TRBJ2-7, is as follows: KAGVTQTPRYLIKTRGQQVTLSCSPISGHRSVSWYQQTPGQGLQFLFEYFSETQRNKGNFPGRFSGRQFSNSRSEMNVSTLELGDSALYLCASSATASYEQYFGPGTRLTVT.

V and J are TRBV2 and TRBJ1-6; 9 positions agree with TRBD1. The CDR3 consists of 15 residues. The V gene's germline CDR1 is SNHLY and CDR2 FYNNEI. V trimming: 5 bases; J trimming: 8 bases; junction bases outside the gene matches: 7. The CDR3 loop is CASSNRGRGYSPLHF. CDR3 in DNA: TGTGCCAGCAGTAACAGGGGGCGAGGTTATTCACCCCTCCACTTT.

This chain uses TRBV11-2 with TRBJ2-3, with D perhaps matching TRBD2 (5 bases). The CDR3 has 15 residues. The V and J ends lost 5 bases and 3 bases respectively, with 15 bases between them. CDR1 and CDR2 (germline): SGHAT, FQNNGV. The DNA for the CDR3 is TGTGCCAGCAGCCCCCTAGCCGCGGAGACAGATACGCAGTATTTT. Protein product: CASSPLAAETDTQYF.

The chain has TRBV10-3 and TRBJ1-6; D unresolved. The CDR3 is made up of 13 amino acids. The ends were cut back, 5 bases at V and 6 bases at J, with 8 bases in the middle. Germline V gene lookup returns CDR1 ENHRY and CDR2 SYGVKD. The CDR3 loop is CAISQASNSPLHF. The CDR3 coding sequence is TGTGCCATCAGTCAGGCCTCTAATTCACCCCTCCACTTT.

This chain uses TRBV27 with TRBJ2-7; possible D gene TRBD2, 6 bases. Trimming took off 5 bases at V and 2 bases at J, with 10 bases between the two ends. Germline values: CDR1 MNHEY, CDR2 SMNVEV (reference sequence). This CDR3 comprises 13 residues. Here the CDR3 reads CASSPGLPYEQYF. As DNA, the CDR3 is TGTGCCAGCAGTCCGGGACTTCCCTACGAGCAGTACTTC.

The chain joins TRBV6-1 to TRBJ1-4; 7 bases match TRBD1. This CDR3 is built from 16 residues. Germline trimming cut 3 bases from V and 5 bases from J; bases unmatched to any gene: 9. Per the germline V gene, CDR1 is MNHNS and CDR2 is SASEGT. CDR3 sequence: CASSDQPGQMNEKLFF. The CDR3 DNA sequence: TGTGCCAGCAGTGATCAACCGGGACAGATGAATGAAAAACTGTTTTTT.

The gene calls are TRBV14 and TRBJ2-1; D is perhaps TRBD1 (8 bases). Germline CDR1 SGHDN, CDR2 FVKESK. This CDR3 has 17 amino acids. The germline V and J ends were trimmed by 0 bases and 2 bases, with 14 bases remaining between them. The CDR3 nucleotides are TGTGCCAGCAGCCAAGAAGGGGGGGACAGGCCCTACAATGAGCAGTTCTTC. This sequence encodes CASSQEGGDRPYNEQFF.

The chain joins TRBV6-1 to TRBJ1-1, with TRBD1 matching over 9 bases. This CDR3 comprises 14 residues. The trim removed 5 bases at V and 1 base at J, leaving 2 bases unmatched. Germline values: CDR1 MNHNS, CDR2 SASEGT. The CDR3 reads CASSRDRANTEAFF. CDR3 DNA sequence: TGTGCCAGCAGTCGGGACAGGGCGAACACTGAAGCTTTCTTT.

With respect to this clone: One junction end disagrees with the germline gene, perhaps due to a read error. Other DNA sequences of this sample code for an identical CDR3. The chain carries TRBV9 and TRBJ1-6; 9 nucleotides line up with TRBD1. The CDR3 consists of 17 residues. Germline CDR1 reads SGDLS; CDR2 reads YYNGEE. CDR3 loop: CASSAGTGSSYNSPLHF. CDR3 DNA: TGTGCCAGCAGCGCGGGGACAGGGAGCTCCTATAATTCCCCCCTCCACTTT.

The rearrangement uses TRBV4-1 and TRBJ2-7; TRBD1 is a possible D gene (5 bases). V was pared by 2 bases and J by 5 bases, with 7 bases between. Germline V gene sequence: CDR1 MGHRA, CDR2 YSYEKL. The CDR3 length is 12 residues. CDR3 region: CASSQFRDEQYF. The DNA for the CDR3 is TGCGCCAGCAGCCAATTCAGGGACGAGCAGTACTTC.

V is TRBV18 and J is TRBJ2-3; 7 bases align to TRBD2. CDR3 length equals 16 residues. The germline V gene has CDR1 KGHSH and CDR2 LQKENI. Unmatched junction bases numbered 12, after V lost 6 bases and J lost 3 bases. The CDR3 spells CASSPRLGGETDTQYF. DNA for the CDR3: TGTGCCAGCTCCCCCCGGTTGGGGGGGGAGACAGATACGCAGTATTTT.